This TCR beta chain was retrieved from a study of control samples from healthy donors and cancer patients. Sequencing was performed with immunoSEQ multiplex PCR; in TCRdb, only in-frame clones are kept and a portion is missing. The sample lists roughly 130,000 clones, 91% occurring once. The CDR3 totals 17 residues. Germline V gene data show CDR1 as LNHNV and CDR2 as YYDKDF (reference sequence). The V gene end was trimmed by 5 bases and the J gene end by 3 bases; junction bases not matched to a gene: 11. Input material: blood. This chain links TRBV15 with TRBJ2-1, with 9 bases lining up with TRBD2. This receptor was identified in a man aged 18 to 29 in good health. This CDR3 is CATSGHLSGGSYNEQFF. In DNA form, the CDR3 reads TGTGCCACCAGCGGGCACCTTAGCGGGGGAAGCTACAATGAGCAGTTCTTC. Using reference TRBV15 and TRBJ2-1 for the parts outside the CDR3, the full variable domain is DAMVIQNPRYQVTQFGKPVTLSCSQTLNHNVMYWYQQKSSQAPKLLFHYYDKDFNNEADTPDNFQSRRPNTSFCFLDIRSPGLGDTAMYLCATSGHLSGGSYNEQFFGPGTRLTVL.